This T cell receptor beta chain was retrieved from a study of blood T cell repertoires in COVID-19. Background on the study: Some COVID-19 samples were acute and others convalescent; all came from the United States, Italy and Spain.

Study processing details: Nucleated cell counts were estimated from reference gene primer amplification. Using immunoSEQ multiplex PCR, the repertoire was profiled, and TCRdb retains in-frame clones only, with some absent. That table supplies the V and J calls and clone size; D and trimming were determined from the DNA. The sample shows roughly 340,000 clones, around 87% of them seen only once. The germline gives CDR1 DFQATT, CDR2 SNEGSKA (reference sequence). This CDR3 spans 15 amino acids. V lost 3 bases to trimming and J lost 0 bases; unmatched junction nucleotides: 5. Recruits, aged about 18 to 89 years, lived in 20 to 30 US areas.

The origin of this receptor is a man aged 35 to 55 in a cohort exposed to, infected with or recovered from COVID-19 (not recorded which). This chain uses TRBV20-1 with TRBJ2-7; the match to TRBD2 covers 10 bases. The sample comprised PBMCs or T cells enriched from blood (not recorded which). As DNA, the CDR3 is TGCAGTGCTAGTGAGAGGACTAGCGGCTCCTACGAGCAGTACTTC. Translated: CSASERTSGSYEQYF.